This T cell receptor beta chain was sequenced during a study of T-cell memory formation after mild COVID-19 (dated by TCRdb to the early 2020s). As for the study more broadly: TCR sequence clusters from the two donors were found to be largely donor specific. Two young, previously healthy adult volunteers, one female and one male, were included in the cohort. Longitudinal TCRalpha and TCRbeta repertoire sequencing tracked T-cell clones expanding and contracting after mild COVID-19 in two donors.

PBMCs were isolated by Ficoll-Paque density gradient centrifugation. Paper-wide results and their limitations: The study covered only a couple of mild cases, and larger cohorts including severe cases with pre-infection samples were considered necessary. Contracting CD4+ clones were found mainly in CM and EM memory subsets, while CD8+ clones were enriched in EMRA. Some responding clones were found in pre-infection memory, which suggests that pre-existing cross-reactive memory T cells took part in the SARS-CoV-2 response. Clones contracting from day 15 to 85 had balanced CD4/CD8 phenotypes, while a second wave expanding from day 15 to 37 was biased towards CD4+. SARS-CoV-2 specificity of the second-wave clones peaking on day 37 was not confirmed.

The CDR3 covers 15 residues, taking in both the cysteine and the phenylalanine. Just the 45-base CDR3 DNA is kept, in frame starting at base 1. V loses 6 bases of germline sequence and J loses 3 bases, and the interval between the two ends is 17 bases. This clonotype was recorded a few times. This clone's antigen is unknown. Base qualities are not recorded, but no much larger clone differs from it by a single base. Instrument on record: Illumina NovaSeq 6000. TCRalpha and TCRbeta cDNA libraries were built by 5'RACE with constant-segment primers, adding sample barcodes and unique molecular identifiers. Trizol reagent was used to extract RNA from every sample. Libraries were amplified in two PCR steps, with a second sample barcode and Illumina TruSeq adapters added in the second step. Sequencing of libraries was performed on an Illumina NovaSeq with 2 x 150 bp paired-end reads. From the authors' description of their analysis: With migec v1.2.7, reads were demultiplexed and then collapsed into UMI-guided consensus sequences. Using mixcr v2.1.11, the UMI consensuses were aligned to TRA and TRB V and J templates and assembled into clonotypes. A clonotype was counted as expanded or contracted only if both edgeR and NoisET called the change significant, with noise models trained on biological replicates. For edgeR calls, the thresholds were a false discovery rate-adjusted p below 0.01 and a log2 fold-change of 1. PCA with hierarchical clustering of max-normalized trajectories of the 1000 most abundant clonotypes was used as exploratory dynamics analysis. The CD4 or CD8 phenotype of responding clones was assigned using the separately sequenced CD4+ and CD8+ repertoires. TCRdb cleaned the public reads at Q25 with fastp, built clones with MiXCR and kept in-frame beta chains. Rows with a matching CDR3 protein are joined into one entry that keeps the most common DNA and genes. These V and J calls are TCRdb output, not the study's own analysis. The sample table records a few hundred thousand distinct CDR3 sequences; around 28% of these occur just once. The ten largest clonotypes hold less than 15% of the sample.

What was sequenced was PBMCs or a T cell subset sorted from them (not recorded which). The chain uses TRBV12-3 or TRBV12-4 and TRBJ1-1; TRBD1 might be the D gene, on 5 matching bases. This clonotype originated in an adult woman who had mild COVID-19 (a few samples of this study predate the infection). The sample titles of this study are shuffled in the database, so cell type and time point are left out; the donor was told from shared clones. The CDR3 sequence is CASRTPTGGDTEAFF. The bases read TGTGCCAGCAGAACCCCCACAGGCGGTGACACTGAAGCTTTCTTT.